This is a list of T cell receptor beta chains from one sample in a study of response to subunit inactivated influenza vaccine. TCRdb reprocessed the RT-PCR reads via MiXCR and lists one record per CDR3 protein. The data show around 650,000 distinct CDR3 sequences, 15% to 17% seen once. This material consisted of PBMCs from blood, taken less than 13 days after vaccination. The receptors here all came from a man aged 45-65 years who received an inactivated influenza vaccine. The CDR3 runs from the conserved cysteine through the conserved F or W. The D gene is left open where the match is weak. Where a row states a size, it is once, few, many or the class of an expanded clone; other rows omit it.

clone size: .
D gene: TRBD1
CDR3 length: 15
J gene: TRBJ2-1
V gene: TRBV7-2
CDR3 protein: CASSPWDRVANEQFF
CDR3 DNA: TGTGCCAGCAGCCCATGGGACAGGGTCGCCAATGAGCAGTTCTTC

clone size: .
D gene: .
CDR3 length: 14
J gene: TRBJ2-3
V gene: TRBV12-3/TRBV12-4
CDR3 protein: CASSLSGHADTQYF
CDR3 DNA: TGTGCCAGCAGTTTATCTGGCCACGCAGATACGCAGTATTTT

clone size: .
D gene: TRBD2
CDR3 length: 14
J gene: TRBJ2-3
V gene: TRBV30
CDR3 protein: CAWGLAGGADTQYF
CDR3 DNA: TGTGCCTGGGGACTAGCGGGGGGGGCAGATACGCAGTATTTT

clone size: .
D gene: .
CDR3 length: 15
J gene: TRBJ2-6
V gene: TRBV3-1
CDR3 protein: CASRFTSSGANVLTF
CDR3 DNA: TGTGCCAGCAGGTTCACATCCTCTGGGGCCAACGTCCTGACTTTC

clone size: many
D gene: TRBD1
CDR3 length: 13
J gene: TRBJ2-3
V gene: TRBV12-3/TRBV12-4
CDR3 protein: CASGQGSRITQYF
CDR3 DNA: TGTGCCAGCGGACAGGGGTCCCGGATTACGCAGTATTTT

clone size: many
D gene: .
CDR3 length: 15
J gene: TRBJ2-4
V gene: TRBV18
CDR3 protein: CASSRDGSPKNIQYF
CDR3 DNA: TGTGCCAGCTCAAGGGACGGCTCTCCAAAAAACATTCAGTACTTC

clone size: once
D gene: .
CDR3 length: 16
J gene: TRBJ1-2
V gene: TRBV7-9
CDR3 protein: CASSLEAQTSNYGYTF
CDR3 DNA: TGTGCCAGCAGCTTAGAGGCCCAGACAAGTAACTATGGCTACACCTTC

clone size: .
D gene: TRBD2
CDR3 length: 17
J gene: TRBJ2-1
V gene: TRBV4-3
CDR3 protein: CASSQDVRSGGYNEQFF
CDR3 DNA: TGCGCCAGCAGCCAAGATGTTCGAAGCGGGGGGTACAATGAGCAGTTCTTC

clone size: .
D gene: .
CDR3 length: 13
J gene: TRBJ1-1
V gene: TRBV24-1
CDR3 protein: CATMGLGPTEAFF
CDR3 DNA: TGTGCCACCATGGGTCTGGGCCCCACTGAAGCTTTCTTT

clone size: .
D gene: TRBD2
CDR3 length: 18
J gene: TRBJ2-2
V gene: TRBV11-2
CDR3 protein: CASSLFSASGANTGELFF
CDR3 DNA: TGTGCCAGCAGCTTATTTTCTGCCAGCGGGGCTAACACCGGGGAGCTGTTTTTT

clone size: many
D gene: .
CDR3 length: 15
J gene: TRBJ1-4
V gene: TRBV18
CDR3 protein: CASSPEILRGEKLFF
CDR3 DNA: TGTGCCAGCTCACCTGAGATCCTCCGGGGTGAAAAACTGTTTTTT

clone size: few
D gene: .
CDR3 length: 14
J gene: TRBJ2-3
V gene: TRBV7-9
CDR3 protein: CASSLRETTDTQYF
CDR3 DNA: TGTGCCAGCAGCCTCCGGGAGACCACAGATACGCAGTATTTT

clone size: few
D gene: .
CDR3 length: 18
J gene: TRBJ2-5
V gene: TRBV6-1
CDR3 protein: CASSDPLVTQGGGETQYF
CDR3 DNA: TGTGCCAGCAGTGATCCGCTCGTTACGCAGGGGGGGGGAGAGACCCAGTACTTC

clone size: .
D gene: .
CDR3 length: 15
J gene: TRBJ2-7
V gene: TRBV4-3
CDR3 protein: CASSQEVGYSYEQYF
CDR3 DNA: TGCGCCAGCAGCCAAGAGGTTGGTTACTCCTACGAGCAGTACTTC

clone size: few
D gene: .
CDR3 length: 14
J gene: TRBJ2-7
V gene: TRBV25-1
CDR3 protein: CASSESGITYEQYF
CDR3 DNA: TGTGCCAGCAGTGAATCAGGGATCACCTACGAGCAGTACTTC

clone size: .
D gene: .
CDR3 length: 14
J gene: TRBJ2-7
V gene: TRBV12-3/TRBV12-4
CDR3 protein: CASSPGRKAYEQYF
CDR3 DNA: TGTGCCAGCAGCCCGGGACGGAAAGCCTACGAGCAGTACTTC

clone size: few
D gene: .
CDR3 length: 15
J gene: TRBJ2-1
V gene: TRBV7-8
CDR3 protein: CASSLEVDSYNEQFF
CDR3 DNA: TGTGCCAGCAGCTTAGAAGTAGACTCCTACAATGAGCAGTTCTTC

clone size: .
D gene: .
CDR3 length: 13
J gene: TRBJ2-7
V gene: TRBV20-1
CDR3 protein: CSASARGTYEQYF
CDR3 DNA: TGCAGTGCTAGCGCAAGGGGGACCTACGAGCAGTACTTC

clone size: .
D gene: TRBD2
CDR3 length: 17
J gene: TRBJ2-2
V gene: TRBV2
CDR3 protein: CASSEVGTSGGAGELFF
CDR3 DNA: TGTGCCAGCAGTGAAGTAGGGACTAGCGGGGGGGCCGGGGAGCTGTTTTTT

clone size: few
D gene: .
CDR3 length: 15
J gene: TRBJ2-2
V gene: TRBV7-2
CDR3 protein: CASSPGTSLTGELFF
CDR3 DNA: TGTGCCAGCAGCCCCGGGACTTCACTCACCGGGGAGCTGTTTTTT

clone size: .
D gene: .
CDR3 length: 13
J gene: TRBJ1-4
V gene: TRBV4-1
CDR3 protein: CASSQWEMEKLFF
CDR3 DNA: TGCGCCAGCAGCCAGTGGGAGATGGAAAAACTGTTTTTT

clone size: .
D gene: .
CDR3 length: 14
J gene: TRBJ2-7
V gene: TRBV5-1
CDR3 protein: CASSLASQGGEQYF
CDR3 DNA: TGCGCCAGCAGCTTGGCAAGCCAGGGGGGAGAGCAGTACTTC

clone size: .
D gene: TRBD1
CDR3 length: 17
J gene: TRBJ2-7
V gene: TRBV7-9
CDR3 protein: CASSLGVRTGALYEQYF
CDR3 DNA: TGTGCCAGCAGCTTAGGAGTTAGGACAGGGGCCTTGTACGAGCAGTACTTC

clone size: .
D gene: TRBD1
CDR3 length: 14
J gene: TRBJ1-6
V gene: TRBV5-6
CDR3 protein: CASSLVDRNSPLHF
CDR3 DNA: TGTGCCAGCAGCTTGGTGGACAGGAATTCACCCCTCCACTTT

clone size: .
D gene: TRBD1
CDR3 length: 14
J gene: TRBJ1-1
V gene: TRBV2
CDR3 protein: CASSVRTGRAEAFF
CDR3 DNA: TGTGCCAGCAGCGTTAGGACAGGGAGGGCTGAAGCTTTCTTT

clone size: .
D gene: .
CDR3 length: 14
J gene: TRBJ2-7
V gene: TRBV29-1
CDR3 protein: CSVEGVGNSYEQYF
CDR3 DNA: TGCAGCGTTGAAGGGGTAGGGAATAGCTACGAGCAGTACTTC